This TCR beta chain is from a study of shared clonotypes between healthy human individuals. Profiled with immunoSEQ multiplex PCR; TCRdb holds only in-frame clones, not every one. The sample includes about 1.5 million clones, 95% to 99% seen only once; the top ten take less than 0.55%. Per the germline V gene, CDR1 is GTSNPN and CDR2 is SVGIG (reference sequence). CDR3 length: 15 residues. Unmatched junction bases numbered 12, after V lost 3 bases and J lost 5 bases. This clone has just one count. V is TRBV30 and J is TRBJ2-5, with 7 positions matching TRBD1. The receptor was derived from a man under 40 in good health. Sequenced sample: naive CD4+ T cells sorted from blood. Subset here: CD45RA+ positively selected. DNA of the CDR3: TGTGCCTGGAGGGAGACAGGGTGGCGCGGGGAGACCCAGTACTTC. Encoded protein: CAWRETGWRGETQYF.